The rows below give T cell receptor beta chains drawn from one sample of a study of blood T cell repertoires in COVID-19. Some clones are missing from TCRdb's copy, which holds only in-frame ones; the method was immunoSEQ multiplex PCR. The sample consists of about 270,000 clones, roughly 86% of them appearing once. Sample: peripheral blood. Receptors were obtained from a man in his forties or fifties with active or convalescent COVID-19. Each CDR3 is given with its conserved first and last residue. D genes are given only for firm matches. Size is stated for part of the rows, as once, few or many counts, or as a class when the clone is expanded.

size: NA
J: TRBJ1-5
D: TRBD1
V: TRBV11-2
DNA: TGTGCCAGCAGCCCACAGGGGGATCAGCCCCAGCATTTT
CDR3: CASSPQGDQPQHF

size: NA
J: TRBJ2-3
D: NA
V: TRBV19
DNA: TGTGCCAGTAGTATAGCTCAGGGGAGAACAGATACGCAGTATTTT
CDR3: CASSIAQGRTDTQYF

size: medium-sized
J: TRBJ1-1
D: NA
V: TRBV7-9
DNA: TGTGCCAGCAGCTTAACATCTAGGGGGAACACTGAAGCTTTCTTT
CDR3: CASSLTSRGNTEAFF

size: many
J: TRBJ2-1
D: TRBD2
V: TRBV6-2/TRBV6-3
DNA: TGTGCCAGCAGCCCGGTTAGCGGGAGGGGTTTCGATGAGCAGTTCTTC
CDR3: CASSPVSGRGFDEQFF

size: NA
J: TRBJ2-3
D: NA
V: TRBV18
DNA: TGTGCCAGCTCGAGGTTCACAGATACGCAGTATTTT
CDR3: CASSRFTDTQYF

size: NA
J: TRBJ1-2
D: TRBD1
V: TRBV5-1
DNA: TGCGCCAGCAGACAGGGACAGGCCGCAAACTATGGCTACACCTTC
CDR3: CASRQGQAANYGYTF

size: NA
J: TRBJ1-5
D: NA
V: TRBV10-2
DNA: TGCGCCAGCCAGGAAAACGGCAATCAGCCCCAGCATTTT
CDR3: CASQENGNQPQHF

size: NA
J: TRBJ2-1
D: TRBD2
V: TRBV3-1/TRBV3-2
DNA: TGTGCCAGCACCGTCGGCGGGGGGGGTAATGAGCAGTTCTTC
CDR3: CASTVGGGGNEQFF

size: NA
J: TRBJ2-1
D: NA
V: TRBV5-6
DNA: TGTGCCAGCAGCTTAAGGGGACGGGGGTCACTCCTAAATGAGCAGTTCTTC
CDR3: CASSLRGRGSLLNEQFF

size: NA
J: TRBJ2-2
D: NA
V: TRBV12-3/TRBV12-4
DNA: TGTGCCAGCGGAGCCCCGAACACCGGGGAGCTGTTTTTT
CDR3: CASGAPNTGELFF

size: NA
J: TRBJ2-1
D: TRBD1
V: TRBV7-2
DNA: TGTGCCAGCAGCTACTACGACAGGGGGAGTGAGCAGTTCTTC
CDR3: CASSYYDRGSEQFF

size: few
J: TRBJ1-1
D: NA
V: TRBV30
DNA: TGTGCCTGGGGGGGAGGGGGATTTGAAGCTTTCTTT
CDR3: CAWGGGGFEAFF

size: once
J: TRBJ2-5
D: TRBD2
V: TRBV5-1
DNA: TGCGCCAGCAGCTTGGGTGCGGGGGGGCGAGAGACCCAGTACTTC
CDR3: CASSLGAGGRETQYF

size: NA
J: TRBJ1-5
D: TRBD1
V: TRBV6-5
DNA: TGTGCCAGCGTAGAACAGGGGTTTGTCAATCAGCCCCAGCATTTT
CDR3: CASVEQGFVNQPQHF

size: NA
J: TRBJ2-4
D: NA
V: TRBV5-1
DNA: TGCGCCAGCAGCCCTGGACAGGGTGGGGGGGAAAACATTCAGTACTTC
CDR3: CASSPGQGGGENIQYF

size: NA
J: TRBJ2-3
D: NA
V: TRBV7-9
DNA: TGTGCCAGCAGCTTAGAGAGGCCTGGCACAGATACGCAGTATTTT
CDR3: CASSLERPGTDTQYF

size: NA
J: TRBJ2-6
D: NA
V: TRBV27
DNA: TGTGCCAGCACTCTACGGGACAACATCTCTGGGGCCAACGTCCTGACTTTC
CDR3: CASTLRDNISGANVLTF

size: NA
J: TRBJ1-3
D: NA
V: TRBV28
DNA: TGTGCCAGCAGCCGACAAACAGGGACTGGAAACACCATATATTTT
CDR3: CASSRQTGTGNTIYF

size: NA
J: TRBJ2-7
D: NA
V: TRBV5-1
DNA: TGCGCCAGCAGCTTGGCTCAGGGTTTAAAGGATCAGCAGTACTTC
CDR3: CASSLAQGLKDQQYF

size: NA
J: TRBJ2-1
D: NA
V: TRBV6-5
DNA: TGTGCCAGCAGTTACGAGCGTGTCAGCGCCGGCGATGAGCAGTTCTTC
CDR3: CASSYERVSAGDEQFF

size: NA
J: TRBJ1-2
D: TRBD1
V: TRBV5-1
DNA: TGCGCCAGCAGCTCCGGGACAGAGGGAGGCTATGGCTACACCTTC
CDR3: CASSSGTEGGYGYTF

size: NA
J: TRBJ1-3
D: NA
V: TRBV9
DNA: TGTGCCAGCAGCGCCACAGGGCAAGCTGGAAACACCATATATTTT
CDR3: CASSATGQAGNTIYF

size: NA
J: TRBJ1-2
D: NA
V: TRBV2
DNA: TGTGCCAGCAGTGAGTGGACAGCTGATAACTATGGCTACACCTTC
CDR3: CASSEWTADNYGYTF

size: NA
J: TRBJ1-1
D: NA
V: TRBV7-9
DNA: TGTGCCAGCAGCTTACCCCTCGACGGGGGCACTGAAGCTTTCTTT
CDR3: CASSLPLDGGTEAFF

size: NA
J: TRBJ1-6
D: NA
V: TRBV25-1
DNA: TGTGCCAGCACCCACGTGACAGAGAATTCACCCCTCCACTTT
CDR3: CASTHVTENSPLHF

size: NA
J: TRBJ2-5
D: TRBD1
V: TRBV7-9
DNA: TGTGCCAGCAGCCACCGGGACAGGCATCCAGAGACCCAGTACTTC
CDR3: CASSHRDRHPETQYF

size: NA
J: TRBJ2-2
D: NA
V: TRBV28
DNA: TGTGCCAGCTCCGTGGTTGGCGGGGACCTGAACACCGGGGAGCTGTTTTTT
CDR3: CASSVVGGDLNTGELFF